The T cell receptor beta chain described here comes from a study of cytomegalovirus exposure and HLA in healthy donors. Study-level background: One earlier analysis, a look at 200 million or so T cells, found around 110 million unique TCR beta sequences. General study findings and limits: When the data were analyzed later, several of the most significant clusters appeared to be linked to common viral pathogens. Among immune exposure information, only CMV serostatus was available.

This clone was recorded once. Its antigen remains unknown. V was cut by 3 bases and J by 7 bases, with 9 bases left in between. Germline V gene lookup returns CDR1 LGHNT and CDR2 FRNRAP. The CDR3 is 12 residues long. 13 Jbeta primers and 60 Vbeta primers were used for the PCR. Data came from immunoSEQ multiplex PCR; TCRdb stores just in-frame clones and leaves some out. The sample includes fewer than 250,000 clones, less than 85% of them seen just once. This rearrangement joins TRBV12-5 to TRBJ1-1; D is undetermined. The sequenced material came from PBMCs. The origin of this receptor is a man younger than 40 in good health and CMV-seropositive. The CDR3 DNA sequence: TGTGCTAGTGGTTTTGGACGGGGTGAAGCTTTCTTT. Translated: CASGFGRGEAFF.